Below, one TCR beta chain is given with its context. The trim removed 6 bases at V and 8 bases at J, leaving 10 bases unmatched. This CDR3 contains 15 residues. TCRdb re-called the 5' RACE reads with MiXCR, one entry per CDR3 protein. The table records tens of thousands of distinct CDR3 sequences, 11% of them present only once. This specimen comes from a study of early T cells in non-severe SARS-CoV-2 infection. Study-wide context: From unsorted whole blood, bulk RNA was sequenced, and the chains remained unpaired.

This material consisted of whole blood, taken at baseline. The receptor's source is an adult who was a healthcare worker with PCR-confirmed SARS-CoV-2 infection or an uninfected control (not recorded which). The rearrangement links TRBV23-1 to TRBJ1-4; TRBD1 matches at 9 bases. TRBV23-1 is placed among ORFs of uncertain function. The CDR3 bases are TGCGCCAGCAGCCCAGGGACAGGGTATTTGGAAAAACTGTTTTTT. Its translation: CASSPGTGYLEKLFF.